This entry is about one TCR beta chain. Its matching antigen is unknown. The sample belongs to a study of shared clonotypes between healthy human individuals. Study at large: Researchers assigned three CD4 naive, three CD4 memory, two CD8 naive and one CD8 memory plate to each donor.

The data were produced by immunoSEQ multiplex PCR, yet TCRdb's version contains in-frame clones alone and is incomplete. The table shows a few million clones, with 95% occurring only once. The V segment lost 3 bases and the J segment 2 bases; nucleotides outside the gene matches: 9. Per germline, CDR1 MDHEN and CDR2 SYDVKM. The CDR3 length is 17 residues. Study results and caveats: Naive subsets tended to show greater estimated richness than memory subsets. Around 5.4% of naive CD4 clonotypes were common to a handful of donors.

Input material: naive CD4+ T cells sorted from blood. Regarding subset: CD45RA+ positively selected. The sequence was obtained from a man between 18 and 29 years old in good health. This chain joins TRBV28 and TRBJ2-5; 10 bases line up with TRBD2. The DNA for the CDR3 is TGTGCCAGCAGTTTCCCCCTAGCGGGGGAACAGCAAGAGACCCAGTACTTC. Protein product: CASSFPLAGEQQETQYF.